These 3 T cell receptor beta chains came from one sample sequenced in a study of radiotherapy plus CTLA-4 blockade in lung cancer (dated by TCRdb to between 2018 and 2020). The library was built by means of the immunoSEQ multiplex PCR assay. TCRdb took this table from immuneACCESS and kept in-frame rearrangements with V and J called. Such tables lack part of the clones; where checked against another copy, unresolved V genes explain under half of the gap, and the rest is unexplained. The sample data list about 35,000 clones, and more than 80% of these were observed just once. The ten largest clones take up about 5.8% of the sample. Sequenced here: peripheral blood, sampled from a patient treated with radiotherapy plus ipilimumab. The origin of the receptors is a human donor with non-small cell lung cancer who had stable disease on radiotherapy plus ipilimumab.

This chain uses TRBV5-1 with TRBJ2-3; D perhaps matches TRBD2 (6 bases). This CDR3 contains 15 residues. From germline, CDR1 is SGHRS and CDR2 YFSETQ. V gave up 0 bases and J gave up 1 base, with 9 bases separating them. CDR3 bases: TGCGCCAGCAGCTTGGGGGGGGACCGCACAGATACGCAGTATTTT. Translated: CASSLGGDRTDTQYF.

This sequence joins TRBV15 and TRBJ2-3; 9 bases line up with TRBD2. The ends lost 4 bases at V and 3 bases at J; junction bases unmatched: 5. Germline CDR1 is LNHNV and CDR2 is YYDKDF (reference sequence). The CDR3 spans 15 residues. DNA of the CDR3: TGTGCCACCAGCACGCTGCGGGAGGGTACAGATACGCAGTATTTT. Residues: CATSTLREGTDTQYF.

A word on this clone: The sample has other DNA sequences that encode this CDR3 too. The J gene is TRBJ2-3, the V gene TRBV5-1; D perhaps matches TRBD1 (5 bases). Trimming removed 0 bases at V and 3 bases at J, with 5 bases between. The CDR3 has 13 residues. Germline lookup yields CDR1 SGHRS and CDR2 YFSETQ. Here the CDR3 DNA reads TGCGCCAGCAGCTTGGCAGGGACAGATACGCAGTATTTT. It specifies CASSLAGTDTQYF.